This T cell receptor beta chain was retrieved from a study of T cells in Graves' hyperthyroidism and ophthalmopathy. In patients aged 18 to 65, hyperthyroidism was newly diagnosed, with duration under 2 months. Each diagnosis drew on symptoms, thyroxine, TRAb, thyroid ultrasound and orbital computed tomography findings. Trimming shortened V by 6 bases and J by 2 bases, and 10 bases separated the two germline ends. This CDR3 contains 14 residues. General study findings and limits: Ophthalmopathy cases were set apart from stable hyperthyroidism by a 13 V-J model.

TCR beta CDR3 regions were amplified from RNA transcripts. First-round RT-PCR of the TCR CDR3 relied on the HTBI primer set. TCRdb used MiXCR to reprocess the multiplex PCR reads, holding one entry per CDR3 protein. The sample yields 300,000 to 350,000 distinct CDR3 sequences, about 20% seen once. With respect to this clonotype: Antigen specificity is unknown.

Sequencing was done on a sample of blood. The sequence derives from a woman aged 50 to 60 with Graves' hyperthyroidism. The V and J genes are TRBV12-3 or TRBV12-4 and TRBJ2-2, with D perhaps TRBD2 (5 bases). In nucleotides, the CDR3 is TGTGCCAGCAGAAAACGGGATAACACCGGGGAGCTGTTTTTT. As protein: CASRKRDNTGELFF.